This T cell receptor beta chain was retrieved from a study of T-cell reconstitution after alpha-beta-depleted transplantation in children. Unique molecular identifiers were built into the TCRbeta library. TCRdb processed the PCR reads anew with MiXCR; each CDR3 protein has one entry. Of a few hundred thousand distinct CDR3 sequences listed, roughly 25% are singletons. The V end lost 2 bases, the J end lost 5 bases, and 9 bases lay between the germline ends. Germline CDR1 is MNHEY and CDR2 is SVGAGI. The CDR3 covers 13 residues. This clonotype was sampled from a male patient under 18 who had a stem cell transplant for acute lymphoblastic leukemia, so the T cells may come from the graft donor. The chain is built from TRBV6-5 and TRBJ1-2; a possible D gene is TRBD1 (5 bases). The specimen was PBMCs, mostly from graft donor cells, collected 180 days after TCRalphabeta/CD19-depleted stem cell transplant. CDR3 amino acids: CASSYGGIYGYTF. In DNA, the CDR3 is TGTGCCAGCAGTTACGGGGGGATATATGGCTACACCTTC.